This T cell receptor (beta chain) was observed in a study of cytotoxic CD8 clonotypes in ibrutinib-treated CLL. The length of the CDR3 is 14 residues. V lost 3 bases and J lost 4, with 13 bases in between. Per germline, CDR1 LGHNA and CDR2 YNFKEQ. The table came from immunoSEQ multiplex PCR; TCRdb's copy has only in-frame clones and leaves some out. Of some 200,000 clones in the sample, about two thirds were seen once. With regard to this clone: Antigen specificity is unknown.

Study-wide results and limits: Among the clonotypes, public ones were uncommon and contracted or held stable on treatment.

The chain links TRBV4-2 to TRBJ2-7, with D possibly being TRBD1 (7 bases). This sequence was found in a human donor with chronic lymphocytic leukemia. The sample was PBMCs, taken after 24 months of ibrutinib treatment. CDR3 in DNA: TGTGCCAGCAGCCAGTATTCAGGGGGGTACGAGCAGTACTTC. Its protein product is CASSQYSGGYEQYF.